The next 18 T cell receptor beta chains were all read from a single sample in a study of blood T cell repertoires in COVID-19. Profiling relied on immunoSEQ multiplex PCR, and the TCRdb table lists in-frame clones only, not all of them. The table records roughly 90,000 clones, roughly 88% of them present only once. Input material: peripheral blood. Source of these receptors: a human donor with active COVID-19. The donor label of this sample is uncertain.

V and J are TRBV7-9 and TRBJ1-2; possible D gene TRBD1, 6 bases. CDR1 is SEHNR, CDR2 FQNEAQ, per germline (reference sequence). V lost 1 base to trimming and J lost 3 bases, with 9 bases between them. The CDR3 contains 14 residues. CDR3: CASSLVAGDYGYTF. DNA of the CDR3: TGTGCCAGCAGCTTAGTGGCAGGGGACTATGGCTACACCTTC.

The chain uses TRBV5-1 and TRBJ1-3; D gene ambiguous. Germline CDR1 and CDR2: SGHRS and YFSETQ. The V end was cut by 0 bases, the J end by 0 bases, with 7 bases between. This CDR3 spans 15 amino acids. The CDR3 DNA sequence: TGCGCCAGCAGCTTGGCCCCGTCCTCTGGAAACACCATATATTTT. It codes for CASSLAPSSGNTIYF.

This chain uses TRBV29-1 with TRBJ2-1, with D hard to call. V was clipped by 7 bases and J by 5 bases, with 18 bases between them. CDR1 is SQVTM and CDR2 is ANQGSEA in the germline V gene. The CDR3 is made up of 14 amino acids. The CDR3 DNA reads as TGCAGCGACCACACGTCAGTCAAGAACAATGAGCAGTTCTTC. Residues: CSDHTSVKNNEQFF.

The rearrangement uses TRBV5-1 and TRBJ2-3, with 7 bases identical to TRBD1. The CDR3 extends over 14 amino acids. From germline, CDR1 is SGHRS and CDR2 YFSETQ. V dropped 1 base and J dropped 5; count of bases not matched to a gene: 4. CDR3 coding DNA: TGCGCCAGCAGCTTGAGGGACAGTGGAGATACGCAGTATTTT. This codes for CASSLRDSGDTQYF. Supplemented by reference TRBV5-1 and TRBJ2-3, the full variable domain reads KAGVTQTPRYLIKTRGQQVTLSCSPISGHRSVSWYQQTPGQGLQFLFEYFSETQRNKGNFPGRFSGRQFSNSRSEMNVSTLELGDSALYLCASSLRDSGDTQYFGPGTRLTVL.

The rearrangement links TRBV11-2 to TRBJ2-7, with D perhaps TRBD1 (6 bases). The length of the CDR3 is 16 residues. Germline V gene data show CDR1 as SGHAT and CDR2 as FQNNGV. Trimming cost V 1 base and J 6 bases, with 19 bases left between them. The CDR3 protein is CASSLGAQGLGREQYF. The CDR3 nucleotides are TGTGCCAGCAGCTTAGGAGCACAGGGCCTTGGACGCGAGCAGTACTTC.

This rearrangement joins TRBV12-3 or TRBV12-4 to TRBJ2-7, with a possible D match to TRBD1 (5 bases). The CDR3 runs to 12 residues. V was clipped by 4 bases and J by 5 bases, with 9 bases between them. The CDR3 sequence: CASSSRVHEQYF. The DNA for the CDR3 is TGTGCCAGCAGTTCCAGGGTTCACGAGCAGTACTTC.

This chain uses TRBV5-4 with TRBJ2-1, with 12 bases matching TRBD2. There are 15 residues in the CDR3. V was clipped by 2 bases and J by 8 bases; unmatched bases: 5. CDR1 and CDR2 from the germline V gene are SGHNT and YYREEE (reference sequence). The CDR3 nucleotides read TGTGCCAGCAGCTTAAGGACTAGCGGGGTCGATGAGCAGTTCTTC. This codes for CASSLRTSGVDEQFF. Variable domain in full (rest from reference TRBV5-4 and TRBJ2-1): ETGVTQSPTHLIKTRGQQVTLRCSSQSGHNTVSWYQQALGQGPQFIFQYYREEENGRGNFPPRFSGLQFPNYSSELNVNALELDDSALYLCASSLRTSGVDEQFFGPGTRLTVL.

The chain combines TRBV5-6 with TRBJ2-4, with 9 bases identical to TRBD1. Trimming cost V 0 bases and J 3 bases; bases outside gene matches: 10. CDR1 SGHDT and CDR2 YYEEEE come from the germline V gene. The CDR3 has 18 residues. This chain's CDR3 is CASSLGTGVIFGKNIQYF. Written as DNA, the CDR3 is TGTGCCAGCAGCTTGGGGACAGGGGTCATATTCGGCAAAAACATTCAGTACTTC.

The genes are TRBV5-4 and TRBJ1-2; possible D gene TRBD1, 5 bases. V was trimmed by 1 base and J by 4 bases, leaving 20 bases between them. The CDR3 is 17 residues long. Germline V lookup: CDR1 SGHNT, CDR2 YYREEE (reference sequence). CDR3 DNA: TGTGCCAGCAGCTTGTTGGAGTCGGCGGCGGGGGGCTATGGCTACACCTTC. This encodes CASSLLESAAGGYGYTF. The variable domain in full, completed from reference TRBV5-4 and TRBJ1-2, reads ETGVTQSPTHLIKTRGQQVTLRCSSQSGHNTVSWYQQALGQGPQFIFQYYREEENGRGNFPPRFSGLQFPNYSSELNVNALELDDSALYLCASSLLESAAGGYGYTFGSGTRLTVV.

The chain carries TRBV19 and TRBJ1-2; D is unclear. The CDR3 has 13 residues. The germline V gene encodes CDR1 LNHDA and CDR2 SQIVND (reference sequence). Trimming took 4 bases from V and 6 from J, leaving 12 bases between them. The CDR3 DNA is TGTGCCAGTAGTAATGTAGGGAGGAATGGCTACACCTTC. This encodes CASSNVGRNGYTF.

This rearrangement joins TRBV6-6 to TRBJ2-6; D perhaps matches TRBD2 (8 bases). The CDR3 is 19 amino acids. Trimming left V 5 bases short and J 0 bases short, with 20 bases between. Germline CDR1 and CDR2: MNHNY and SVGAGI (reference sequence). The CDR3 DNA follows: TGTGCCAGCAGTCCCCGGGAGGGGGCTCCGAGCTCTGGGGCCAACGTCCTGACTTTC. Its translation: CASSPREGAPSSGANVLTF.

The rearrangement joins TRBV29-1 to TRBJ1-2; 8 nucleotides line up with TRBD1. CDR3 length: 14 residues. With V trimmed by 6 bases and J by 2 bases, 8 bases remained unmatched. Germline-derived CDR1 and CDR2 are SQVTM and ANQGSEA. The CDR3, as DNA: TGCAGCGTCCCAGGGGACAGGACAAACTATGGCTACACCTTC. Translation: CSVPGDRTNYGYTF.

J is TRBJ1-4 and V is TRBV5-1, with 8 bases that match TRBD1. This CDR3 has 16 amino acids. The germline V gene encodes CDR1 SGHRS and CDR2 YFSETQ. The junction had 6 bases not matched to a gene; V was cut back by 0 bases and J by 5 bases. Written as DNA, the CDR3 is TGCGCCAGCAGCTTGGCCGACAGGGGTGGCAATGAAAAACTGTTTTTT. Protein product: CASSLADRGGNEKLFF.

This clone has only one observation. V is TRBV4-3 and J is TRBJ2-3, with TRBD1 identical over 9 bases. The CDR3 has 13 amino acids. V lost 11 bases to trimming and J lost 1 base; unmatched junction nucleotides: 4. The germline V gene encodes CDR1 LGHNA and CDR2 YSLEER. CDR3: CAGTGQGTDTQYF. The CDR3 DNA sequence: TGCGCCGGGACAGGGCAGGGCACAGATACGCAGTATTTT.

The V call is TRBV9, the J call TRBJ2-5, with a possible D match to TRBD2 (6 bases). Germline CDR1 SGDLS, CDR2 YYNGEE. The CDR3 is 15 amino acids. V was trimmed by 0 bases and J by 1 base, leaving 10 bases between them. In nucleotides, the CDR3 is TGTGCCAGCAGCGTAGTCGGGAGTTCCCAAGAGACCCAGTACTTC. As protein: CASSVVGSSQETQYF.

This clone has only a few counts. The chain is built from TRBV7-9 and TRBJ2-7; 7 nucleotides agree with TRBD2. There are 13 residues in the CDR3. Germline assignment: CDR1 SEHNR and CDR2 FQNEAQ (reference sequence). V gave up 4 bases and J gave up 6 bases; unmatched junction bases: 6. The CDR3 protein is CASSSPGGREQYF. The CDR3 DNA reads as TGTGCCAGCAGCTCCCCGGGGGGTCGCGAGCAGTACTTC. Variable domain in full (rest from reference TRBV7-9 and TRBJ2-7): DTGVSQNPRHKITKRGQNVTFRCDPISEHNRLYWYRQTLGQGPEFLTYFQNEAQLEKSRLLSDRFSAERPKGSFSTLEIQRTEQGDSAMYLCASSSPGGREQYFGPGTRLTVT.

The chain carries TRBV6-5 and TRBJ2-3, with TRBD2 as a possible D gene (7 bases). V was shortened by 8 bases and J by 5 bases, with 14 bases between the two germline ends. Germline CDR1 is MNHEY and CDR2 is SVGAGI. There are 13 residues in the CDR3. CDR3 in amino acids: CASCRGAGDTQYF. CDR3 sequence (DNA): TGTGCCAGCTGCCGGGGGGCCGGAGATACGCAGTATTTT.

The chain employs TRBV7-2 and TRBJ2-1, with 8 bases identical to TRBD2. The germline CDR1 and CDR2 sequences are SGHTA and FQGNSA. V trimming: 5 bases; J trimming: 6 bases; junction bases outside the gene matches: 9. CDR3 size: 15 residues. The CDR3 nucleotides are TGTGCCAGCAGCCTCGGGACTAGTAAGGGCAATGAGCAGTTCTTC. Amino acid sequence: CASSLGTSKGNEQFF. Full variable domain (outside the CDR3, taken from reference TRBV7-2 and TRBJ2-1): GAGVSQSPSNKVTEKGKDVELRCDPISGHTALYWYRQSLGQGLEFLIYFQGNSAPDKSGLPSDRFSAERTGGSVSTLTIQRTQQEDSAVYLCASSLGTSKGNEQFFGPGTRLTVL.